A single sample is the source of the 5 T cell receptor beta chains below, sequenced in a study of cytomegalovirus exposure and HLA in healthy donors. 13 Jbeta primers and 60 Vbeta primers were used for the PCR. Repertoires were generated with immunoSEQ multiplex PCR, while TCRdb's copy carries only in-frame clones and drops some. Of 150,000 to 200,000 clones listed, 75% to 80% are singletons. Material: PBMCs. These receptors were obtained from a woman between 40 and 55 years old in good health and CMV-seropositive.

The chain recombines TRBV5-1 with TRBJ1-2; the match to TRBD1 covers 7 bases. J gave up 8 bases and V 0 bases, and 7 bases lay outside the gene matches. Germline assignment: CDR1 SGHRS and CDR2 YFSETQ. There are 14 residues in the CDR3. This CDR3 reads CASSLGRQGRGYTF. The CDR3 DNA follows: TGCGCCAGCAGCTTGGGAAGACAGGGAAGAGGCTACACCTTC. Full variable domain (missing parts from reference TRBV5-1 and TRBJ1-2): KAGVTQTPRYLIKTRGQQVTLSCSPISGHRSVSWYQQTPGQGLQFLFEYFSETQRNKGNFPGRFSGRQFSNSRSEMNVSTLELGDSALYLCASSLGRQGRGYTFGSGTRLTVV.

The rearrangement links TRBV5-4 to TRBJ2-1; D perhaps matches TRBD2 (6 bases). The CDR3 covers 13 residues. Between the trimmed V and J ends, which lost 0 bases and 14 bases, there was a span of 15 bases. Germline-derived CDR1 and CDR2 are SGHNT and YYREEE (reference sequence). The CDR3 sequence: CASSLDRWGVKFF. CDR3 coding DNA: TGTGCCAGCAGCTTGGATCGGTGGGGGGTCAAGTTCTTC.

This clone showed up just a few times. This rearrangement joins TRBV4-3 to TRBJ1-1, with D perhaps TRBD1 (5 bases). Germline V gene data show CDR1 as LGHNA and CDR2 as YSLEER. The CDR3 totals 14 residues. V dropped 5 bases and J dropped 7 bases, with 17 bases sitting between them. The CDR3 sequence is CASSGRSRRGEAFF. For the CDR3, the DNA is TGCGCCAGCAGCGGGCGGTCAAGGAGGGGTGAAGCTTTCTTT.

This chain links TRBV5-6 with TRBJ2-5, with TRBD1 identical over 10 bases. The last part of the DNA fits TRBJ2-7 better; the J call may be wrong. Germline V lookup: CDR1 SGHDT, CDR2 YYEEEE. The CDR3 loop spans 14 amino acids. CDR3 region: CASRAGTGVHEQYF. Here the CDR3 DNA reads TGTGCCAGCAGGGCCGGGACAGGGGTACACGAGCAGTACTTC.

This clone was counted between two and nine times. The chain has TRBV6-5 and TRBJ1-1; 9 bases agree with TRBD1. The CDR3 loop spans 15 amino acids. J was trimmed by 5 bases and V by 2 bases; bases with no gene match: 6. The germline gives CDR1 MNHEY, CDR2 SVGAGI. CDR3 in amino acids: CASSYRETGGTEAFF. The CDR3, as DNA: TGTGCCAGCAGTTACAGGGAGACAGGGGGGACTGAAGCTTTCTTT.